A selection of T cell receptor beta chains follows, all from one sample in a study of control samples from healthy donors and cancer patients. Profiled with immunoSEQ multiplex PCR; TCRdb holds only in-frame clones, not every one. The sample includes fewer than 20,000 clones, 80% to 90% seen only once; the top ten take roughly 12%. The sample consisted of PBMCs. The origin of the receptors is a woman in her 70s with colorectal cancer. Both conserved end residues are part of each CDR3. Fields, in order: D gene, V gene, J gene, clone size, CDR3 DNA, CDR3 protein. The D gene is left open where the match is weak. Clone size appears in some rows only: once, few, many, or a class for an expanded clone.

TRBD2	TRBV2	TRBJ2-7	-	TGTGCCAGCAGTGCCCCCTCTACTAGCGGGGGCGCCTCCTACGAGCAGTACTTC	CASSAPSTSGGASYEQYF
-	TRBV11-2	TRBJ1-4	once	TGTGCCAGCAGCTTAGGGCCTGGCGAAAAACTGTTTTTT	CASSLGPGEKLFF
-	TRBV4-2	TRBJ2-7	-	TGTGCCAGCAGCCAAGGGACAGCGGACTACGAGCAGTACTTC	CASSQGTADYEQYF
TRBD1	TRBV5-4	TRBJ1-1	-	TGTGCCAGCAGCTTGCCCTATGGCCGGACAGGGCTGAACACTGAAGCTTTCTTT	CASSLPYGRTGLNTEAFF
TRBD1	TRBV5-4	TRBJ2-2	-	TGTGCCAGCAGGCCGGACAGGGGCCACACCGGGGAGCTGTTTTTT	CASRPDRGHTGELFF
-	TRBV4-1	TRBJ1-4	-	TGCGCCAGCAGCCCCGGATGGGGCGCAACTAATGAAAAACTGTTTTTT	CASSPGWGATNEKLFF
-	TRBV4-2	TRBJ1-1	-	TGTGCCAGCAGCCAAGGGGGGAACACTGAAGCTTTCTTT	CASSQGGNTEAFF
TRBD1	TRBV7-8	TRBJ1-1	-	TGTGCCAGCAGCTCTGCCCGGGACAGAAACACTGAAGCTTTCTTT	CASSSARDRNTEAFF
-	TRBV7-9	TRBJ2-7	-	TGTGCCAGCAGCCAGGGGGGGACCGAGCAGTACTTC	CASSQGGTEQYF
-	TRBV11-3	TRBJ2-2	-	TGTGCCAGCAGCTTAGATGGGACCGCTGTCCGGGAGCTGTTTTTT	CASSLDGTAVRELFF
-	TRBV6-5	TRBJ1-2	-	TGTGCCAGCAGTCCCGCGGGGCCTTATGGCTACACCTTC	CASSPAGPYGYTF
-	TRBV19	TRBJ2-7	-	TGTGCCAGTAGTATGGGAGGGGGGGCCTTCTACGAGCAGTACTTC	CASSMGGGAFYEQYF
-	TRBV5-1	TRBJ2-5	-	TGCGCCAGCAGCTTTGTGGGGGCTGAAGAGACCCAGTACTTC	CASSFVGAEETQYF
-	TRBV12-3/TRBV12-4	TRBJ2-3	-	TGTGCCAGCACCGGACTAAAGGATACGCAGTATTTT	CASTGLKDTQYF
-	TRBV9	TRBJ1-5	-	TGTGCCAGCAGCGTTGGGGGTAGCAATCAGCCCCAGCATTTT	CASSVGGSNQPQHF
-	TRBV5-6	TRBJ1-2	once	TGTGCCAGCAGCTTGGCCTCTGGCTACACCTTC	CASSLASGYTF
-	TRBV7-9	TRBJ2-3	-	TGTGCCAGCAGCCCCCGGGACAACACAGATACGCAGTATTTT	CASSPRDNTDTQYF
-	TRBV20-1	TRBJ2-1	once	TGCAGTGCTTCGACTCGGAATGAGCAGTTCTTC	CSASTRNEQFF
-	TRBV3-1/TRBV3-2	TRBJ1-4	-	TGTGCCAGCAGCCCCGGGACGGTTAATGAAAAACTGTTTTTT	CASSPGTVNEKLFF
TRBD1	TRBV10-3	TRBJ2-7	once	TGTGCCATCGGGACAGGATACGAGCAGTACTTC	CAIGTGYEQYF
-	TRBV5-6	TRBJ1-1	once	TGTGCCAGCAGCTTCCCCCCGAACACTGAAGCTTTCTTT	CASSFPPNTEAFF
TRBD1	TRBV7-2	TRBJ2-7	few	TGTGCCAGCAGCTTTGGGACAGCTCCCTCCTACGAGCAGTACTTC	CASSFGTAPSYEQYF
TRBD2	TRBV11-3	TRBJ2-3	once	TGTGCCAGCAGCTTCACTAGCGGGGGGGCTAGCACAGATACGCAGTATTTT	CASSFTSGGASTDTQYF
-	TRBV2	TRBJ1-2	-	TGTGCCAGCACCGGCGGATCCGATGGCTACACCTTC	CASTGGSDGYTF
-	TRBV5-8	TRBJ1-1	-	TGTGCCAGCAGCTTCCGAGTAGGAAGGGAAGCTTTCTTT	CASSFRVGREAFF
-	TRBV3-1/TRBV3-2	TRBJ1-4	-	TGTGCCAGCAGCCAATACCGCTGGGGCCCCATTAATGAAAAACTGTTTTTT	CASSQYRWGPINEKLFF
-	TRBV15	TRBJ2-3	-	TGTGCCACCACCTCTAGCGCAGGCGATACGCAGTATTTT	CATTSSAGDTQYF
-	TRBV20-1	TRBJ2-1	-	TGCAGTGCTAGTCAGGGACGGAGCGGGTCTAACAATGAGCAGTTCTTC	CSASQGRSGSNNEQFF
-	TRBV4-3	TRBJ2-7	-	TGCGCCAGCAGCCAAGATAACTGGGGGAGCTCCTACGAGCAGTACTTC	CASSQDNWGSSYEQYF
-	TRBV27	TRBJ2-1	-	TGTGCCAGCAGGGGGGCTCCCTACAATGAGCAGTTCTTC	CASRGAPYNEQFF
-	TRBV20-1	TRBJ1-1	-	TGCAGTGCCCAGACATACCCTGAAGCTTTCTTT	CSAQTYPEAFF
-	TRBV18	TRBJ2-6	-	TGTGCCAGCTCACCACCGATGATGGCTGGGGCCAACGTCCTGACTTTC	CASSPPMMAGANVLTF
-	TRBV4-1	TRBJ1-2	-	TGCGCCAGCAGCCAAGGATTACAGGGCTATGGCTACACCTTC	CASSQGLQGYGYTF
-	TRBV10-2	TRBJ1-1	-	TGCGCCGTACGACCGCTTGAGCTCACTGAAGCTTTCTTT	CAVRPLELTEAFF
TRBD2	TRBV7-2	TRBJ2-7	-	TGTGCCAGCAGCTTAGGATGGCGCAGACTAGCGGGAGACTCCTACGAGCAGTACTTC	CASSLGWRRLAGDSYEQYF
-	TRBV12-3/TRBV12-4	TRBJ1-6	-	TGTGCCAGCAGTTTCAACAGACCACCCCTCCACTTT	CASSFNRPPLHF
-	TRBV10-1	TRBJ2-2	-	TGCGCCAGCAGTGAAGGGGGTGCCGGGGAGCTGTTTTTT	CASSEGGAGELFF
-	TRBV7-7	TRBJ2-5	-	TGTGCTAGCAGCCCGCTTCGCAGTTGGTCACAAGAGACCCAGTACTTC	CASSPLRSWSQETQYF